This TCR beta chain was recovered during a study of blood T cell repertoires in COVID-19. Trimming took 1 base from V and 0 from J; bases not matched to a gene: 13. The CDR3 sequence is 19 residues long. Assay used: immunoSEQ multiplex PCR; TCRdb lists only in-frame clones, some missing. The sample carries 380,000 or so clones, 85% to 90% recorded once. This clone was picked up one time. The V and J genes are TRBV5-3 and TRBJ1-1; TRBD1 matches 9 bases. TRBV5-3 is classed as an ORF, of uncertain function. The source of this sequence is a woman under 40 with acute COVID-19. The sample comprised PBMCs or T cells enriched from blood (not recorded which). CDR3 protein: CARSLITGTGRSLNTEAFF. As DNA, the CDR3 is TGTGCCAGAAGCTTGATTACGGGGACAGGGCGATCGCTGAACACTGAAGCTTTCTTT.